This record concerns one TCR beta chain sequence. The data were taken from a study of cytomegalovirus exposure and HLA in healthy donors. V lost 2 bases, J lost 5 bases, and 10 bases lay in between. CDR1 and CDR2 from the germline V gene are WNHNN and SYGVQD (reference sequence). This CDR3 has 13 amino acids. A multiplex PCR was run with 60 Vbeta primers and 13 Jbeta primers. Sequenced by immunoSEQ multiplex PCR; TCRdb stores in-frame clones only, minus some. The table records some 120,000 clones, 70% to 85% of them present only once. This sequence originates from a woman aged 18-29 years in good health and CMV-seropositive. The chain couples TRBV10-1 to TRBJ2-7, with D possibly TRBD2 on 5 matching bases. The sample taken for sequencing was PBMCs. This CDR3 reads CASSERGVHEQYF. CDR3 bases: TGCGCCAGCAGTGAGCGGGGAGTCCACGAGCAGTACTTC.